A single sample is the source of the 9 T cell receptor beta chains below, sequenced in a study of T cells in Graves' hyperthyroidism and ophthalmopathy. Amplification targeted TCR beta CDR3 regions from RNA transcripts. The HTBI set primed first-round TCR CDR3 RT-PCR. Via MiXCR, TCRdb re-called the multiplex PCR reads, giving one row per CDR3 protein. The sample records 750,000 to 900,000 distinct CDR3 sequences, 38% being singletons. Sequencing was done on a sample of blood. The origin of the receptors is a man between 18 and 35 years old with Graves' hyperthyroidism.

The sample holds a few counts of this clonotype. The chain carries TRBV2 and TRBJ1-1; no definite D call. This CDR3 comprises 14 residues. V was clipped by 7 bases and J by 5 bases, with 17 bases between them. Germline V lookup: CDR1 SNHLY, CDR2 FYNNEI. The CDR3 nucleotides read TGTGCCAGCACGGATGGAGGGTCTACGACTGAAGCTTTCTTT. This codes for CASTDGGSTTEAFF.

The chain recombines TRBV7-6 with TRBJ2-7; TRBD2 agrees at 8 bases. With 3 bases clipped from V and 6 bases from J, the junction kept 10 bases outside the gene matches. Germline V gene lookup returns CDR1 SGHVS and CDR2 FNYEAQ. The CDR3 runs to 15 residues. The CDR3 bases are TGTGCCAGCAGCTTCCCAGCGGGAGTGATAAGCGAGCAGTACTTC. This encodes CASSFPAGVISEQYF.

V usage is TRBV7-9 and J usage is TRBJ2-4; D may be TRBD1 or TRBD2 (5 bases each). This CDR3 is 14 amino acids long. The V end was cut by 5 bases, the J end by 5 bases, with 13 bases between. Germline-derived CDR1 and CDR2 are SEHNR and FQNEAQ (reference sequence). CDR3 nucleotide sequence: TGTGCCAGCAGCCACCTCGGGGCTCAAAACATTCAGTACTTC. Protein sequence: CASSHLGAQNIQYF.

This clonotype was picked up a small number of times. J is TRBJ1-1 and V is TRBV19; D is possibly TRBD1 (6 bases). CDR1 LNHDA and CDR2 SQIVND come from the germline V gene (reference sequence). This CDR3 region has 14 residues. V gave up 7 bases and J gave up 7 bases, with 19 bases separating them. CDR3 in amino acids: CASTLGGREDEAFF. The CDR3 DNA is TGTGCCAGTACCCTGGGGGGCAGGGAGGATGAAGCTTTCTTT.

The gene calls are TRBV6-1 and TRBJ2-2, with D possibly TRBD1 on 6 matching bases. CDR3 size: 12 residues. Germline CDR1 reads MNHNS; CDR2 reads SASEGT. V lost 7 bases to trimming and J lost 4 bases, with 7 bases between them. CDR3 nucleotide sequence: TGTGCCAGCAAGGGGGTCACCGGGGAGCTGTTTTTT. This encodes CASKGVTGELFF.

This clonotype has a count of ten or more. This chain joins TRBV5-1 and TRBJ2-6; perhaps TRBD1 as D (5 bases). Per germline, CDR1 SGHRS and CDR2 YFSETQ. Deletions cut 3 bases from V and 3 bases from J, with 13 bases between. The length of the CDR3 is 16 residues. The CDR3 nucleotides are TGCGCCAGCAGCTGGCAGGGAAGTAGTGGGGCCAACGTCCTGACTTTC. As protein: CASSWQGSSGANVLTF.

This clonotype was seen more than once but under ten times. The CDR3 loop reads CASSEAEGDEKLFF. CDR3 bases: TGTGCCAGCAGTGAAGCAGAGGGCGACGAAAAACTGTTTTTT. The chain has TRBV6-5 and TRBJ1-4; D is undetermined. CDR1 and CDR2 (germline): MNHEY, SVGAGI. The CDR3 is 14 residues long. Trimming took 5 bases from V and 8 from J, leaving 15 bases between them.

The CDR3 loop reads CSVVDRSEQYF. As DNA, the CDR3 is TGCAGCGTGGTGGACAGGAGCGAGCAGTACTTC. This chain links TRBV29-1 with TRBJ2-7; 7 bases fit TRBD1. Germline lookup yields CDR1 SQVTM and CDR2 ANQGSEA. V lost 6 bases, J lost 6 bases, and 5 bases stayed unmatched. The CDR3 runs 11 residues.

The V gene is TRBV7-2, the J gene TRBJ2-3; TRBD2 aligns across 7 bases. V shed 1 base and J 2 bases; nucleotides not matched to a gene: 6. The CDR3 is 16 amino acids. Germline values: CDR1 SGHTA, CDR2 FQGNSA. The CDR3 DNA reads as TGTGCCAGCAGCTTAGAGGATAGCGGGCCCACAGATACGCAGTATTTT. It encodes CASSLEDSGPTDTQYF.